Listed below are T cell receptor beta chains from one sample, sequenced in a study of T cell responses to AZD1222 COVID-19 vaccine. The assay was immunoSEQ multiplex PCR, and TCRdb's table has in-frame clones only and misses some. The profile shows roughly 150,000 clones, about 93% of them singletons. The sequencing here drew on peripheral blood, taken on day 0 of AZD1222 vaccination. The receptors come from an adult in good health. Both conserved end residues are part of each CDR3. Rows may omit the clone size; those that give it use once, few, many or a size class.

>-|TRBV29-1|TRBJ2-1
CSVDPSGIYNEQFF
>-|TRBV28|TRBJ1-2
CASSRTPDRGYGYTF
>-|TRBV9|TRBJ2-1
CASSPTTGPNEQFF
>-|TRBV6-2/TRBV6-3|TRBJ2-7
CASSYSWGGDYEQYF
>-|TRBV19|TRBJ1-4
CASSLSQGRNEKLFF
>once|TRBV28|TRBJ1-5
CASSPPTWGQPNQPQHF
>-|TRBV18|TRBJ2-7
CASSPDSSYEQYF
>-|TRBV5-4|TRBJ2-1
CASSLAGLYNEQFF
>-|TRBV5-1|TRBJ2-5
CASRASGETQYF
>-|TRBV28|TRBJ1-5
CASSFRGLGQPQHF
>-|TRBV7-2|TRBJ2-2
CASSTGLKSGELFF
>-|TRBV7-2|TRBJ2-7
CASSTLSYEQYF
>-|TRBV5-4|TRBJ2-7
CASSPGLAGLSYEQYF
>few|TRBV27|TRBJ2-2
CASSSLGAGDTGELFF
>-|TRBV6-4|TRBJ2-3
CASSAGTGKDTQYF
>-|TRBV7-9|TRBJ2-2
CASRSFVTSNTGELFF
>-|TRBV5-6|TRBJ1-4
CASSLDEKLFF
>-|TRBV9|TRBJ2-1
CASSDELREEQFF
>-|TRBV28|TRBJ1-5
CASSTGVGSQPQHF
>-|TRBV7-2|TRBJ2-3
CASSLGTGRTDTQYF
>-|TRBV6-5|TRBJ2-5
CASRRETQYF
>-|TRBV2|TRBJ1-2
CASSEAGRVWNYGYTF
>-|TRBV11-2|TRBJ2-7
CASSLEGAVNYEQYF
>-|TRBV7-2|TRBJ1-6
CASGLGRLSPLHF
>-|TRBV3-1/TRBV3-2|TRBJ2-3
CASSTVITDTQYF
>few|TRBV18|TRBJ2-5
CASSDQETQYF
>-|TRBV29-1|TRBJ2-1
CSVEDGGGGWNEQFF
>-|TRBV19|TRBJ1-6
CASKVTAPNSPLHF
>once|TRBV12-5|TRBJ2-2
CASGQGLDTGELFF
>-|TRBV9|TRBJ2-3
CASSVGTPDYTQYF
>-|TRBV6-6|TRBJ2-6
CASSPDLDHSGANVLTF
>-|TRBV2|TRBJ2-3
CASSVADTQYF
>-|TRBV4-1|TRBJ1-1
CATGDTEAFF
>-|TRBV28|TRBJ2-3
CASSFGRVGDTQYF
>-|TRBV6-6|TRBJ1-5
CASRLGRGASNQPQHF
>few|TRBV19|TRBJ1-5
CASSIDHGFNQPQHF
>-|TRBV9|TRBJ2-1
CASSGRRYNEQFF
>-|TRBV11-3|TRBJ2-1
CASSLDGLGEQFF
>-|TRBV11-2|TRBJ2-7
CASSPGLAGVKEQYF
>-|TRBV6-5|TRBJ2-2
CASTQANTGELFF
>-|TRBV5-1|TRBJ2-1
CASSSAGAYNEQFF
>-|TRBV24-1|TRBJ1-2
CATSESTGSYTF
>-|TRBV27|TRBJ2-3
CASSPLGAGGPTDTQYF
>-|TRBV19|TRBJ2-7
CASRGISYEQYF
>-|TRBV19|TRBJ1-3
CASGVQGFSGNTIYF
>-|TRBV7-8|TRBJ2-1
CASSPHDEQFF
>-|TRBV5-5|TRBJ1-2
CASSRRGNYGYTF
>-|TRBV12-3/TRBV12-4|TRBJ1-1
CASRGEDEAFF
>-|TRBV27|TRBJ2-3
CASSEDTQYF
>-|TRBV7-6|TRBJ2-1
CASSLRSGSGAYNEQFF
>-|TRBV4-1|TRBJ2-3
CASAPIGGLVPDTQYF
>-|TRBV27|TRBJ1-1
CASKPLRVNTEAFF
>-|TRBV10-2|TRBJ2-7
CASSESPSGRNLQYF
>once|TRBV28|TRBJ1-2
CASSGDRGNGYTF
>-|TRBV9|TRBJ2-3
CVSSVQGRSTDTQYF
>-|TRBV5-4|TRBJ2-1
CASSASSDPTSEQFF
>-|TRBV5-4|TRBJ1-3
CASSRPGGDGNTIYF
>-|TRBV6-1|TRBJ1-2
CASSDFSLGFGYTF
>-|TRBV19|TRBJ2-3
CASKLIAGADTQYF